A single count supports the clone carrying this TCR beta chain. These data belong to a study of blood T cell repertoires in COVID-19. Study-wide background: COVID-19 samples, acute and convalescent, were from the United States, Italy and Spain. From T cells, B-cell-depleted T cells, or PBMCs came the material, which was cDNA or gDNA.

The V gene lost 0 bases and the J gene lost 3 bases, with 13 bases spanning the gap. The germline gives CDR1 LNHDA, CDR2 SQIVND (reference sequence). This CDR3 contains 16 residues. Original handling: From reference gene primer amplification, estimates of nucleated cell counts were derived. Sequencing used immunoSEQ multiplex PCR; TCRdb keeps in-frame clones, though not all of them. That table furnishes V, J and clone size, whereas the DNA furnished D and trimming. Among some 60,000 clones listed, 75% to 95% were seen once. This chain connects TRBV19 to TRBJ2-3; D is possibly TRBD1 (6 bases). The specimen was peripheral blood. The TCR was taken from a man between 60 and 75 years old with acute or convalescent COVID-19. The CDR3 loop is CASSIEGRGGTDTQYF. The DNA of the CDR3 is TGTGCCAGTAGTATAGAGGGCAGGGGCGGGACAGATACGCAGTATTTT.